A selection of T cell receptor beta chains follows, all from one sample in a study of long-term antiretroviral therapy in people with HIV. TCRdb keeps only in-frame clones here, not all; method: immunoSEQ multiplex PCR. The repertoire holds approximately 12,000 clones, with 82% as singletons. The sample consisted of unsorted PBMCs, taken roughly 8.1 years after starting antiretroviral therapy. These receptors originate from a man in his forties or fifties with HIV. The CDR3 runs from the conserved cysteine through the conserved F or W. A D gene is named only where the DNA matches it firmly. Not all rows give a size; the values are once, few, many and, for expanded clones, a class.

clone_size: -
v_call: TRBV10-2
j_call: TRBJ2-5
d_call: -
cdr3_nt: TGCGCCAGCAGTGAGGCGACGGGATGGTACCAAGAGACCCAGTACTTC
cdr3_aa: CASSEATGWYQETQYF

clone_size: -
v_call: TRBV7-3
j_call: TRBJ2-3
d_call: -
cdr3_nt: TGTGCCAGCAGCCCGGGACTTGGGCTCCCAGATACGCAGTATTTT
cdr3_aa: CASSPGLGLPDTQYF

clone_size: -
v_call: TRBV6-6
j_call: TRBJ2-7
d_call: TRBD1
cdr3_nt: TGTGCCAGCAGTTACGGGGCAGGGGGTAACGAGCAGTACTTC
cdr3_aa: CASSYGAGGNEQYF

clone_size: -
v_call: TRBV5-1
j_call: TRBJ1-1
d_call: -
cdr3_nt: TGCGCCAGCAGCTCCGGGACCTATAGAATCGAAGCTTTCTTT
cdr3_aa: CASSSGTYRIEAFF

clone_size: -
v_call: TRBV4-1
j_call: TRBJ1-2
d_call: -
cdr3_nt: TGCGCCAGCAGCCAAGAGTCGTTTAACTATGGCTACACCTTC
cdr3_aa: CASSQESFNYGYTF

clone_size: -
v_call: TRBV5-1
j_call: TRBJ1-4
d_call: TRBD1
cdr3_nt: TGCGCCAGCAGCGTCGGTACAGGGGTTGGTATGGATAATGAAAAACTGTTTTTT
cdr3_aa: CASSVGTGVGMDNEKLFF

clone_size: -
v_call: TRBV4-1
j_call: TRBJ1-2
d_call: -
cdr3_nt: TGCGCCAGCAGCCAAGAGGACGGCGGAGGGAACTATGGCTACACCTTC
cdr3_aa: CASSQEDGGGNYGYTF

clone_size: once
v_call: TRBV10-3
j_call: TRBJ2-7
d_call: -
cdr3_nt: TGTGCCATCAGGACGGACAGCAGTTACGAGCAGTACTTC
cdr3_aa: CAIRTDSSYEQYF

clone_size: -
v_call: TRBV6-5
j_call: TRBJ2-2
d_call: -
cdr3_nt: TGTGCCAGCAGTTACAAAACTTCACCCGGGGAGCTGTTTTTT
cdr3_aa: CASSYKTSPGELFF

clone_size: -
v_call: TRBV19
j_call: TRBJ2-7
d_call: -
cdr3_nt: TGTGCCAGTAGTCAGGGGCGCTCCTACGAGCAGTACTTC
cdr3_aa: CASSQGRSYEQYF

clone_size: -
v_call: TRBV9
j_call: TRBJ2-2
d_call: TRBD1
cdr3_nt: TGTGCCAGCAGCGGGGCCGGAAAGGGGGCGCGTCCCGGGGAGCTGTTTTTT
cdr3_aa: CASSGAGKGARPGELFF

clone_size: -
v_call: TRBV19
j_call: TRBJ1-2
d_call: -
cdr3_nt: TGTGCCAGCACCTTTTACAGGGACTATGGCTACACCTTC
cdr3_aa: CASTFYRDYGYTF

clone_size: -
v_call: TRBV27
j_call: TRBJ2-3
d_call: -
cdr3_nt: TGTGCCAGCAGTTTATGGGGGGCCACAGATACGCAGTATTTT
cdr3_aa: CASSLWGATDTQYF

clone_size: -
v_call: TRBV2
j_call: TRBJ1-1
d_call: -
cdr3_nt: TGTGCCAGCCGCCCAGGTATAGGGAACACTGAAGCTTTCTTT
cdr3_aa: CASRPGIGNTEAFF

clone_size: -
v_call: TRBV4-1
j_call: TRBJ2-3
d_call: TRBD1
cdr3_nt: TGCGCCAGCAGCCAACCTCTTGTCAGGGGGGATACGCAGTATTTT
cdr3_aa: CASSQPLVRGDTQYF

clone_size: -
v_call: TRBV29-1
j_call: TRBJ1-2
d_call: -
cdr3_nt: TGCAGCGTTGTGGGTGCTAACTATGGCTACACCTTC
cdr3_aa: CSVVGANYGYTF

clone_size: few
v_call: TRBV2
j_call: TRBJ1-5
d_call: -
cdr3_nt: TGTGCCAGCAGTGTGACGTATGGCAATCAGCCCCAGCATTTT
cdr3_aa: CASSVTYGNQPQHF

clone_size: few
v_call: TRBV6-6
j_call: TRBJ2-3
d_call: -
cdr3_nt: TGTGCCAGCAGGGCTAGCACAGATACGCAGTATTTT
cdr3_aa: CASRASTDTQYF

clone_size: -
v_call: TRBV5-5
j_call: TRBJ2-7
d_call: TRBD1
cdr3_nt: TGTGCCAGCAGCCCGGTTAGGGGGCCTAACGAGCAGTACTTC
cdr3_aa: CASSPVRGPNEQYF

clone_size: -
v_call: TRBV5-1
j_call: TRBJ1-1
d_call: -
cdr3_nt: TGCGCCAGCAGCTTGAATCTAGAGATGAACACTGAAGCTTTCTTT
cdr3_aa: CASSLNLEMNTEAFF

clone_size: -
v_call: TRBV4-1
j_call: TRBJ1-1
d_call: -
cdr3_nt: TGCGCCAGCAGCCGAATGCCGAACACTGAAGCTTTCTTT
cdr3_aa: CASSRMPNTEAFF

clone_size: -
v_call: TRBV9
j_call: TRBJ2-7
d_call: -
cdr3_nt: TGTGCCAGCAGCGTATCAGGGTCCCTCGAATACGAGCAGTACTTC
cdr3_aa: CASSVSGSLEYEQYF

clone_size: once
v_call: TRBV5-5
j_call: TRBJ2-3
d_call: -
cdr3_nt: TGTGCCAGCAGCTTGGGAGCGGAGGGGGGCACAGATACGCAGTATTTT
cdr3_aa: CASSLGAEGGTDTQYF

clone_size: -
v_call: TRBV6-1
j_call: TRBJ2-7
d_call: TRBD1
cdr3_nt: TGTGCCAGCAGTGAGCTTTGGGACAGGGTATACGAGCAGTACTTC
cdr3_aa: CASSELWDRVYEQYF

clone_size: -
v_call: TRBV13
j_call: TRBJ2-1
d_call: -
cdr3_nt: TGTGCCAGCAGCTTAATGGACTACAATGAGCAGTTCTTC
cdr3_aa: CASSLMDYNEQFF

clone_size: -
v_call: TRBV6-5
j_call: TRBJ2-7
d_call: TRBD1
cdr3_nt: TGTGCCAGCCCGGGACAGGGGGATTTGGAGTACTTC
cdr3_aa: CASPGQGDLEYF

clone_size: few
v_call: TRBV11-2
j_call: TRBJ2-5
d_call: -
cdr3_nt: TGTGCCAGCAGCTTAGATCCCGCCTGGGAGACCCAGTACTTC
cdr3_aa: CASSLDPAWETQYF

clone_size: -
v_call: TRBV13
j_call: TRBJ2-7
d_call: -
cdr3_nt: TGTGCCAGCAGCTTGTGGGGGGCTTTCTCCTACGAGCAGTACTTC
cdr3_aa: CASSLWGAFSYEQYF

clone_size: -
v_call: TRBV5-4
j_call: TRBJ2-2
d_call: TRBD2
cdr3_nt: TGTGCCAGCAGCGCCGCGGGGGTCCCCGGGGAGCTGTTTTTT
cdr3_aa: CASSAAGVPGELFF

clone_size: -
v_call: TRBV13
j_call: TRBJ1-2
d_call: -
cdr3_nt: TGTGCCAGCAGCTTCGACGCTTATGGCTACACCTTC
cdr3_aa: CASSFDAYGYTF

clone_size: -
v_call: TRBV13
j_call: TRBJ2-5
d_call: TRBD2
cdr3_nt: TGTGCCAGCAGCTCTTTACTAGCGGGGGGGCCGTCCGAGACCCAGTACTTC
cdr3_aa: CASSSLLAGGPSETQYF

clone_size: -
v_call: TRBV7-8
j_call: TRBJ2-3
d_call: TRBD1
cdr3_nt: TGTGCCAGCAGCTGGACAGGGAACACAGATACGCAGTATTTT
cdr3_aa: CASSWTGNTDTQYF

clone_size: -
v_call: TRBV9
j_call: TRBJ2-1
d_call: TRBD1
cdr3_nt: TGTGCCAGCAGCGAGACAGGGGATAGCTCCTACAATGAGCAGTTCTTC
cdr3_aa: CASSETGDSSYNEQFF

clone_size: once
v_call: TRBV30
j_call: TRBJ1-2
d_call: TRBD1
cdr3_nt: TGTGCCTGGAGAGCAGGGGGCGGCTATGGCTACACCTTC
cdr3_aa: CAWRAGGGYGYTF

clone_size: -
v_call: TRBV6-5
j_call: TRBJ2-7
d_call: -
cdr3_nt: TGTGCCAGCAGCCACGACGGCCCCTACGAGCAGTACTTC
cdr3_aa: CASSHDGPYEQYF

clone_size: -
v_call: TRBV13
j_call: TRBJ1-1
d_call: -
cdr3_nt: TGTGCCAGCAGCACGCCCAAAGTAGGGAACACTGAAGCTTTCTTT
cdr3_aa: CASSTPKVGNTEAFF

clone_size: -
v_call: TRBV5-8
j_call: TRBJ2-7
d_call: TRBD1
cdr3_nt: TGTGCCAGCAGCTTGCTCGGGACAGGGGGCGAGCAGTACTTC
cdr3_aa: CASSLLGTGGEQYF

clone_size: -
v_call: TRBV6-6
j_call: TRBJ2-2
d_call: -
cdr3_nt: TGTGCCAGCAGTTACTATGAGGAGCTGTTTTTT
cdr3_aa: CASSYYEELFF

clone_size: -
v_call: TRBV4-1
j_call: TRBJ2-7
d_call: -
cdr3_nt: TGCGCCAGCAGCCAAGATACCGGACTTTACGAGCAGTACTTC
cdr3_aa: CASSQDTGLYEQYF

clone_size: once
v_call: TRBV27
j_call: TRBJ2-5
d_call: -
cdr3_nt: TGTGCCAGCAGTTTATCGGGTAGCATCCAGACCCAGTACTTC
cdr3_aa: CASSLSGSIQTQYF

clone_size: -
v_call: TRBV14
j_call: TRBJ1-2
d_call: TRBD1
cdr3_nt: TGTGCCAGCAGCCTTCGGACAGGGGGCGCAGACTACACCTTC
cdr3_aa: CASSLRTGGADYTF

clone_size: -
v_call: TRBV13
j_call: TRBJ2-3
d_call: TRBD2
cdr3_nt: TGTGCCAGCAGCTTAGTTGCGGGGGGGACAGATACGCAGTATTTT
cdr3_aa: CASSLVAGGTDTQYF